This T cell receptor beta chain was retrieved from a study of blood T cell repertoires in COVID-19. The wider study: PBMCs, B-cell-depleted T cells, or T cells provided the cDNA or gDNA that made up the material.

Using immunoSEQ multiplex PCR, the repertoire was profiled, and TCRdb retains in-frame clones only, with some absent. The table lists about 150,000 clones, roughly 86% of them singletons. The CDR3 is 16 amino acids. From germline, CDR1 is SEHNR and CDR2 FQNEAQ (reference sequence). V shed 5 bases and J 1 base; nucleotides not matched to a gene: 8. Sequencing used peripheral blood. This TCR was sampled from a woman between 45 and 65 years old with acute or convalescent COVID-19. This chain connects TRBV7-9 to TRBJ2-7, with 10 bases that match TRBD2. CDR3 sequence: CASSTPWTSGSYEQYF. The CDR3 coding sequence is TGTGCCAGCAGCACCCCTTGGACTAGCGGTTCCTACGAGCAGTACTTC.